The 6 T cell receptor beta chains listed next were all sequenced from one sample in a study of blood T cell repertoires in COVID-19. Libraries were prepared by immunoSEQ multiplex PCR; TCRdb keeps only in-frame clonotypes and omits some of them. The table shows roughly 330,000 clones, with over 75% occurring only once. Sequences were obtained from PBMCs or T cells enriched from blood (not recorded which). These receptors all come from a man younger than 45 who had recovered from COVID-19.

The genes are TRBV5-1 and TRBJ1-1; 7 nucleotides line up with TRBD1. This CDR3 is built from 14 residues. Germline CDR1 reads SGHRS; CDR2 reads YFSETQ. V lost 4 bases and J lost 1; bases outside the gene matches: 4. The CDR3 sequence: CASSPRTGNTEAFF. CDR3 nucleotide sequence: TGCGCCAGCAGCCCCAGGACAGGGAACACTGAAGCTTTCTTT.

The gene calls are TRBV7-6 and TRBJ1-5; a weak D match, TRBD1 (6 bases). Trimming removed 5 bases at V and 3 bases at J, with 14 bases between. This CDR3 has 15 amino acids. Germline V gives CDR1 SGHVS, CDR2 FNYEAQ. In DNA form, the CDR3 reads TGTGCCAGCAGCCCGGGAGCGGGACACAATCAGCCCCAGCATTTT. It yields the protein CASSPGAGHNQPQHF.

J is TRBJ1-5 and V is TRBV23-1, with a weak D call TRBD1 (6 bases). TRBV23-1 is an ORF for which the function is uncertain. The CDR3 is 15 residues long. V was shortened by 4 bases and J by 0 bases, with 10 bases between the two germline ends. Here the CDR3 DNA reads TGCGCCAGCAGTCCCGGACAGTATAGCAATCAGCCCCAGCATTTT. This sequence encodes CASSPGQYSNQPQHF.

The chain is built from TRBV7-9 and TRBJ1-2, with D possibly TRBD1 on 6 matching bases. Germline CDR1 SEHNR, CDR2 FQNEAQ (reference sequence). V shed 4 bases and J shed 2 bases, with 11 bases lying between them. The CDR3 covers 14 residues. CDR3 region: CASSSGQSNYGYTF. DNA of the CDR3: TGTGCCAGCAGCTCAGGACAGAGCAACTATGGCTACACCTTC.

This clone was picked up one time. V is TRBV18 and J is TRBJ2-4; TRBD2 agrees at 9 bases. Germline trimming cut 0 bases from V and 1 base from J; bases unmatched to any gene: 1. Germline-derived CDR1 and CDR2 are KGHSH and LQKENI. CDR3 length: 16 residues. CDR3: CASSPPSGGAKNIQYF. The CDR3, as DNA: TGTGCCAGCTCACCACCAAGCGGGGGGGCCAAAAACATTCAGTACTTC.

This rearrangement joins TRBV9 to TRBJ2-5; TRBD2 matches at 12 bases. The CDR3 runs to 18 residues. Germline CDR1 is SGDLS and CDR2 is YYNGEE. Germline trimming cut 0 bases from V and 5 bases from J; bases unmatched to any gene: 11. The CDR3 DNA sequence: TGTGCCAGCAGCGTAGGATATAGTGGGGGGACTAGCGGGGAGACCCAGTACTTC. Its translation is CASSVGYSGGTSGETQYF.